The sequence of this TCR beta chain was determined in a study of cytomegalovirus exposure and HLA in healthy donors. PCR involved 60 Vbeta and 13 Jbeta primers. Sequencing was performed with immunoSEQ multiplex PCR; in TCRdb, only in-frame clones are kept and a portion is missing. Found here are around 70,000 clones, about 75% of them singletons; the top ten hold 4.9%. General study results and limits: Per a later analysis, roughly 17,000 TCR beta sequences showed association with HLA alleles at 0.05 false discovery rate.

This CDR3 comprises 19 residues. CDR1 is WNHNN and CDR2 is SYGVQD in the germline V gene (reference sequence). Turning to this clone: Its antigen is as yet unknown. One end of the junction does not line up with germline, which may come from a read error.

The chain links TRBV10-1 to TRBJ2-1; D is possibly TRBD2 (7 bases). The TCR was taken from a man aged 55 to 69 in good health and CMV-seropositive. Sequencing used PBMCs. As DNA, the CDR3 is TGCGCCGGCAGGGACCTCAGGGGCCAGCGGCGGGGGTCCTACAATGAGCAGTTCTTC. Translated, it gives CAGRDLRGQRRGSYNEQFF.